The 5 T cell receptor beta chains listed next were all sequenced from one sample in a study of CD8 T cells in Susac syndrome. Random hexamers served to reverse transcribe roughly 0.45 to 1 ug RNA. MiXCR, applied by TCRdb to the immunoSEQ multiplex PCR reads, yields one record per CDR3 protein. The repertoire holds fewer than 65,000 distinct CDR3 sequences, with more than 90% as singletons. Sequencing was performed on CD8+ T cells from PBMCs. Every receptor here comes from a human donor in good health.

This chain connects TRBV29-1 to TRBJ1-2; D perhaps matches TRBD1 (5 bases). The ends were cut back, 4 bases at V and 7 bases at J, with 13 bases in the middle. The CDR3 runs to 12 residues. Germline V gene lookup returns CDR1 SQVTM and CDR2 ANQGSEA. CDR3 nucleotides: TGCAGCGTTGTGCCCCCTGGGGGTGGCTACACCTTC. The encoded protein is CSVVPPGGGYTF.

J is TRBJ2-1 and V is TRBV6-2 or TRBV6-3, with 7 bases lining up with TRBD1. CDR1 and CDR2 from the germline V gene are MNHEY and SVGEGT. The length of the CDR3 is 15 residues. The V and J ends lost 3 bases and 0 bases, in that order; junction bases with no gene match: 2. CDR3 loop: CASSYRDSSYNEQFF. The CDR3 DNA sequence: TGTGCCAGCAGTTATCGGGACAGCTCCTACAATGAGCAGTTCTTC.

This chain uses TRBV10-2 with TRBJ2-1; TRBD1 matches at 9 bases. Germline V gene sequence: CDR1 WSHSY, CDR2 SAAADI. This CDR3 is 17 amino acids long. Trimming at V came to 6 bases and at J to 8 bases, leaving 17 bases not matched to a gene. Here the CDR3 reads CASSRRLPGQGGDEQFF. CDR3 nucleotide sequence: TGCGCCAGCAGCCGACGCCTCCCGGGACAGGGTGGAGATGAGCAGTTCTTC.

For the CDR3, the DNA is TGTGCCAGCAGCTCACTGGGACGGAAGAACACTGAAGCTTTCTTT. Translating it yields CASSSLGRKNTEAFF. The chain couples TRBV7-9 to TRBJ1-1, with D possibly TRBD1 on 5 matching bases. The germline V gene has CDR1 SEHNR and CDR2 FQNEAQ (reference sequence). The V and J ends lost 4 bases and 1 base respectively, with 13 bases between them. This CDR3 is built from 15 residues.

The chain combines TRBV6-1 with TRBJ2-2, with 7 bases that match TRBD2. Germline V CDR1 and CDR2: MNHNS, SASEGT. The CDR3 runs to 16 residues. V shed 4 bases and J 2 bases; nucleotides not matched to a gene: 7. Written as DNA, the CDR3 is TGTGCCAGCAGTGGGGAGGGTGCCCTTAACACCGGGGAGCTGTTTTTT. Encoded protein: CASSGEGALNTGELFF.